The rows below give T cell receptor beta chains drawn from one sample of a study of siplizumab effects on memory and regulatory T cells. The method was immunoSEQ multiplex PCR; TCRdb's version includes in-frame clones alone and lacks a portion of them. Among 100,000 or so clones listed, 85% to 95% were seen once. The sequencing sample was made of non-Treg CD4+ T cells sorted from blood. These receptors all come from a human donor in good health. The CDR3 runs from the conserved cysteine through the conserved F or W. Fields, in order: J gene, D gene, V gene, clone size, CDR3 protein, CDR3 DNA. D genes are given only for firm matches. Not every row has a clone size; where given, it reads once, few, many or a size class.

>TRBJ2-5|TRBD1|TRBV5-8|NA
CASSSDRRETQYF
TGTGCCAGCAGCTCGGACAGGCGAGAGACCCAGTACTTC
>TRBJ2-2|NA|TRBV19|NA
CASSIVAGNTGELFF
TGTGCCAGTAGTATAGTCGCGGGAAACACCGGGGAGCTGTTTTTT
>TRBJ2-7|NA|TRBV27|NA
CASSRTGNEQYF
TGTGCCAGCAGCCGCACAGGGAACGAGCAGTACTTC
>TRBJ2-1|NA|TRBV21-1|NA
CASSKSTGGGVNNEQFF
TGTGCCAGCAGCAAGAGCACAGGGGGCGGGGTAAACAATGAGCAGTTCTTC
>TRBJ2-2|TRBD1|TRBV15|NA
CATSRNRGNTGELFF
TGTGCCACCAGCAGGAACAGGGGGAACACCGGGGAGCTGTTTTTT
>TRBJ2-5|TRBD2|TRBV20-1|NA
CSARGTSGEYF
TGCAGTGCTAGAGGGACTAGCGGGGAGTACTTC
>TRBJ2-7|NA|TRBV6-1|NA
CASWSISYEQYF
TGTGCCAGCTGGAGCATCTCCTACGAGCAGTACTTC
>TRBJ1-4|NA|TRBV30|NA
CAWSRVLANEKLFF
TGTGCCTGGTCGAGGGTTCTGGCTAATGAAAAACTGTTTTTT
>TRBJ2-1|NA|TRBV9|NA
CASSVSGRADSYNEQFF
TGTGCCAGCAGCGTATCGGGGCGAGCGGACTCCTACAATGAGCAGTTCTTC
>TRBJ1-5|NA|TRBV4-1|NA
CASSQGRGRSRDRGQPQHF
TGCGCCAGCAGCCAAGGACGCGGGAGAAGCCGGGACCGCGGACAGCCCCAGCATTTT
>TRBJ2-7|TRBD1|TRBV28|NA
CASRGQGRGEQYF
TGTGCCAGCAGGGGACAGGGTCGAGGGGAGCAGTACTTC
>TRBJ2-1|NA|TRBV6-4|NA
CASSDSHRGYNEQFF
TGTGCCAGCAGTGACTCGCACCGGGGTTACAATGAGCAGTTCTTC
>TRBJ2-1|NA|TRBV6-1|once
CASSGQGGNEQFF
TGTGCCAGCAGCGGCCAGGGGGGCAATGAGCAGTTCTTC
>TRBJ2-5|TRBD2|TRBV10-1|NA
CASTLLAGQETQYF
TGCGCCAGCACCCTACTAGCGGGCCAAGAGACCCAGTACTTC
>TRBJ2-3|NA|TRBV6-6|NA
CASSYTTSKFGDTQYF
TGTGCCAGCAGTTACACGACTAGTAAGTTCGGAGATACGCAGTATTTT
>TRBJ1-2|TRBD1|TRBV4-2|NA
CASSPDRVGGYTF
TGTGCCAGCAGCCCCGACAGGGTAGGTGGCTACACCTTC
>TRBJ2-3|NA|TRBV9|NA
CASSVGGIAVSDTQYF
TGTGCCAGCAGCGTAGGTGGTATAGCAGTGTCAGATACGCAGTATTTT
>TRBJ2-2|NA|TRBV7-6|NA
CASSNVWAGELFF
TGTGCCAGCAGCAACGTATGGGCTGGGGAGCTGTTTTTT